The 26 T cell receptor beta chains listed next were all sequenced from one sample in a study of T cells in Graves' hyperthyroidism and ophthalmopathy. Amplification yielded TCR beta CDR3 regions, with RNA transcripts as the source. Primed by the HTBI set, a first-round RT-PCR was run on the TCR CDR3. TCRdb called the multiplex PCR reads again in MiXCR, with one record for every CDR3 protein. The sample has 730,000 or so distinct CDR3 sequences; approximately 19% are singletons. The sequencing input was blood. The receptors were gathered from a woman aged 50 to 65 with Graves' hyperthyroidism that later progressed to Graves' ophthalmopathy.

This clonotype has only a few counts. The rearrangement uses TRBV27 and TRBJ2-3, with 7 bases aligning to TRBD1. CDR1 is MNHEY, CDR2 SMNVEV, per germline (reference sequence). The length of the CDR3 is 16 residues. V was clipped by 5 bases and J by 1 base; unmatched bases: 9. This CDR3 reads CASSTDRVQGTDTQYF. CDR3 coding DNA: TGTGCCAGCAGTACCGACAGGGTCCAAGGCACAGATACGCAGTATTTT.

This clonotype was seen at least ten times. This rearrangement joins TRBV18 to TRBJ1-1, with D unclear. There are 12 residues in the CDR3. V was pared by 2 bases and J by 2 bases, with 3 bases between. Germline V CDR1 and CDR2: KGHSH, LQKENI. Written as DNA, the CDR3 is TGTGCCAGCTCACCAGGAAACACTGAAGCTTTCTTT. It is translated as CASSPGNTEAFF.

The rearrangement joins TRBV18 to TRBJ1-3, with D tentatively TRBD1 (6 bases). The germline V gene has CDR1 KGHSH and CDR2 LQKENI. The CDR3 totals 16 residues. Trimming cost V 2 bases and J 0 bases, with 11 bases left between them. CDR3 bases: TGTGCCAGCTCACCAGGTCGGGACAACTCTGGAAACACCATATATTTT. Translated, it gives CASSPGRDNSGNTIYF.

V is TRBV7-8 and J is TRBJ2-7, with TRBD1 identical over 8 bases. The germline V gene has CDR1 SGHVS and CDR2 FQNEAQ. The ends lost 8 bases at V and 0 bases at J; junction bases unmatched: 6. The CDR3 runs to 14 residues. CDR3 amino acids: CASGRTGISYEQYF. In DNA, the CDR3 is TGTGCCAGCGGCCGGACAGGGATCTCCTACGAGCAGTACTTC.

The V and J genes are TRBV7-6 and TRBJ2-1; 9 bases fit TRBD1. The germline V gene has CDR1 SGHVS and CDR2 FNYEAQ. V lost 3 bases to trimming and J lost 6 bases; unmatched junction nucleotides: 9. The CDR3 runs to 16 residues. The CDR3 here is CASSLGWTGAVNEQFF. The CDR3 DNA reads TGTGCCAGCAGCTTGGGGTGGACAGGGGCGGTCAATGAGCAGTTCTTC. Looking up the rest from reference TRBV7-6 and TRBJ2-1 gives the full variable domain: GAGVSQSPRYKVTKRGQDVALRCDPISGHVSLYWYRQALGQGPEFLTYFNYEAQQDKSGLPNDRFSAERPEGSISTLTIQRTEQRDSAMYRCASSLGWTGAVNEQFFGPGTRLTVL.

Only one count was recorded for this clonotype. This rearrangement joins TRBV5-4 to TRBJ1-2, with D tentatively TRBD1 (5 bases). This CDR3 has 13 amino acids. Trimming cost V 7 bases and J 4 bases, with 14 bases left between them. Germline loops: CDR1 SGHNT, CDR2 YYREEE (reference sequence). CDR3 amino acids: CASDRDGSYGYTF. CDR3 bases: TGTGCCAGCGACCGGGACGGCTCCTATGGCTACACCTTC.

At least ten counts were recorded for this clonotype. A junction boundary mismatches the germline segment, possibly from a read error. The chain joins TRBV7-7 to TRBJ2-5; either TRBD1 or TRBD2 may supply D (6 bases each). The germline gives CDR1 SSHAT, CDR2 FNYEAQ (reference sequence). CDR3 length: 15 residues. The CDR3 spells CASSLSLGGGETQYF. The CDR3 DNA reads as TGTGCTAGCAGCTTATCTCTCGGGGGCGGCGAGACCCAGTACTTC.

In DNA, the CDR3 is TGTGCCGCCTCAGGCCAAGAGACCCAGTACTTC. It codes for CAASGQETQYF. The chain combines TRBV6-2 or TRBV6-3 with TRBJ2-5; D ambiguous. This CDR3 has 11 residues. The V end was cut by 11 bases, the J end by 1 base, with 8 bases between. Per the germline V gene, CDR1 is MNHEY and CDR2 is SVGEGT.

This clonotype was counted only a few times. This rearrangement joins TRBV20-1 to TRBJ2-2, with 8 bases aligning to TRBD1. V was pared by 4 bases and J by 1 base, with 5 bases of the junction left unmatched. The length of the CDR3 is 15 residues. Germline assignment: CDR1 DFQATT and CDR2 SNEGSKA (reference sequence). In DNA, the CDR3 is TGCAGTGCTATGGGACAGGCGATGAACACCGGGGAGCTGTTTTTT. Amino acid sequence: CSAMGQAMNTGELFF.

There are many counts of this clonotype. This chain uses TRBV20-1 with TRBJ1-5, with unresolved D. This CDR3 is 14 amino acids long. V dropped 3 bases and J dropped 0 bases, with 9 bases sitting between them. The germline V gene has CDR1 DFQATT and CDR2 SNEGSKA (reference sequence). The CDR3 nucleotides are TGCAGTGCTAGCGTGGGTTATAGCAATCAGCCCCAGCATTTT. This codes for CSASVGYSNQPQHF.

This clonotype was observed a few times. V gene TRBV3-1 combines with J gene TRBJ2-1; D possibly corresponds to TRBD1 (5 bases). V lost 2 bases, J lost 2 bases, and 10 bases lay in between. Germline V gene data show CDR1 as LGHDT and CDR2 as YNNKEL (reference sequence). The CDR3 contains 15 residues. As DNA, the CDR3 is TGTGCCAGCAGCCAAAGGGGTGAAGCCTACAATGAGCAGTTCTTC. It encodes CASSQRGEAYNEQFF.

This clonotype was seen more than once but under ten times. The rearrangement uses TRBV29-1 and TRBJ2-1; tentatively, D is TRBD1 or TRBD2 (6 bases each). The length of the CDR3 is 13 residues. The germline CDR1 and CDR2 sequences are SQVTM and ANQGSEA. The CDR3, as DNA: TGCAGTTCCGTCTGGGGGGCGATTAATGAGCAGTTCTTC. Its protein is CSSVWGAINEQFF.

This clonotype was seen many times. The chain joins TRBV3-1 to TRBJ1-2, with D maybe TRBD1 (5 bases). The CDR3 runs to 15 residues. The germline CDR1 and CDR2 sequences are LGHDT and YNNKEL (reference sequence). With 1 base removed from V and 0 bases from J, the gap between germline ends came to 9 bases. The CDR3 nucleotides are TGTGCCAGCAGCCAAGTAGGGGAGACTAACTATGGCTACACCTTC. This gives the protein CASSQVGETNYGYTF.

This rearrangement joins TRBV7-9 to TRBJ1-3; D perhaps matches TRBD1 (6 bases). CDR1 is SEHNR and CDR2 is FQNEAQ in the germline V gene (reference sequence). The V gene lost 2 bases and the J gene lost 3 bases, with 14 bases spanning the gap. The CDR3 totals 16 residues. This CDR3 is CASSLSQGSIGNTIYF. For the CDR3, the DNA is TGTGCCAGCAGCTTATCACAGGGTTCCATTGGAAACACCATATATTTT.

This clonotype has only a few counts. V and J are TRBV29-1 and TRBJ2-2; 7 bases are a match to TRBD1. Germline CDR1 and CDR2: SQVTM and ANQGSEA. The CDR3 is 14 amino acids. Trimming took 5 bases from V and 5 from J; bases not matched to a gene: 8. CDR3 protein: CSVRGTDSTGELFF. The CDR3 DNA sequence: TGCAGCGTTAGGGGGACAGATTCTACCGGGGAGCTGTTTTTT.

The chain links TRBV6-1 to TRBJ2-5; D perhaps matches TRBD1 (7 bases). CDR1 is MNHNS and CDR2 is SASEGT in the germline V gene. V lost 6 bases and J lost 5, with 22 bases in between. The CDR3 is made up of 16 amino acids. The CDR3, as DNA: TGTGCCAGCAGAGACCCCCGGGGGACAGTCTGGGAGACCCAGTACTTC. Residues: CASRDPRGTVWETQYF.

The chain uses TRBV5-6 and TRBJ1-3; D not resolved. Trimming pared 4 bases from V and 2 bases from J, leaving 13 bases between. Germline-derived CDR1 and CDR2 are SGHDT and YYEEEE. The CDR3 runs 15 residues. The chain's CDR3 is CASSTPGPTGNTIYF. The CDR3, as DNA: TGTGCCAGCAGCACACCCGGGCCCACTGGAAACACCATATATTTT.

This clonotype was found a few times. The chain is built from TRBV25-1 and TRBJ1-2; D possibly corresponds to TRBD1 (5 bases). Per germline, CDR1 MGHDK and CDR2 SYGVNS. This CDR3 is built from 17 residues. Trimming cost V 3 bases and J 3 bases, with 20 bases left between them. The CDR3 spells CASSDPGKGEGDYGYTF. In nucleotides, the CDR3 is TGTGCCAGCAGTGACCCCGGGAAAGGGGAAGGAGACTATGGCTACACCTTC.

CDR3 protein: CASSPTTGTGGDEQYF. The CDR3 nucleotides read TGTGCCAGCAGCCCTACTACCGGGACAGGGGGCGACGAGCAGTACTTC. The chain carries TRBV7-2 and TRBJ2-7, with 12 bases lining up with TRBD1. CDR1 is SGHTA and CDR2 is FQGNSA in the germline V gene. The trim removed 5 bases at V and 5 bases at J, leaving 10 bases unmatched. The length of the CDR3 is 16 residues. The full variable domain, in which reference TRBV7-2 and TRBJ2-7 provide the parts outside the CDR3, is GAGVSQSPSNKVTEKGKDVELRCDPISGHTALYWYRQSLGQGLEFLIYFQGNSAPDKSGLPSDRFSAERTGGSVSTLTIQRTQQEDSAVYLCASSPTTGTGGDEQYFGPGTRLTVT.

This clonotype showed up many times. V and J are TRBV24-1 and TRBJ2-6; 7 bases match TRBD1. J gave up 4 bases and V 4 bases, and 6 bases lay outside the gene matches. Germline-derived CDR1 and CDR2 are KGHDR and SFDVKD. The CDR3 sequence is 16 residues long. The CDR3 nucleotides are TGTGCCACCAGTGACCCACAGGGGTCCGGGGCCAACGTCCTGACTTTC. Its translation: CATSDPQGSGANVLTF.

The chain combines TRBV27 with TRBJ2-5; no reliable D call. CDR1 and CDR2 from the germline V gene are MNHEY and SMNVEV (reference sequence). The V gene lost 6 bases and the J gene lost 0 bases, with 17 bases spanning the gap. The length of the CDR3 is 16 residues. In DNA form, the CDR3 reads TGTGCCAGCAGCCCCTTTCTATTGGCCTACCAAGAGACCCAGTACTTC. Residues: CASSPFLLAYQETQYF.

This rearrangement joins TRBV12-3 or TRBV12-4 to TRBJ1-1; TRBD1 might be the D (5 bases). This CDR3 comprises 16 residues. V lost 3 bases and J 1 base, leaving 15 bases between the germline ends. CDR3 amino acids: CASSFGGSRRNTEAFF. In DNA form, the CDR3 reads TGTGCCAGCAGTTTCGGGGGTAGTAGACGGAACACTGAAGCTTTCTTT.

This clonotype occurred many times. The chain uses TRBV20-1 and TRBJ2-3; the D gene could be TRBD1 or TRBD2 (5 bases each). The V end was cut by 5 bases, the J end by 3 bases, with 21 bases between. Per germline, CDR1 DFQATT and CDR2 SNEGSKA (reference sequence). The CDR3 length is 16 residues. The CDR3 loop reads CSAGQTRAVGTDTQYF. For the CDR3, the DNA is TGCAGTGCTGGACAAACTAGGGCCGTGGGAACAGATACGCAGTATTTT.

CDR3 bases: TGTGCCAGCAGTTCCCACGCCTCTGGAAACACCATATATTTT. Translation gives CASSSHASGNTIYF. The genes are TRBV27 and TRBJ1-3; D remains unclear. Trimming left V 4 bases short and J 0 bases short, with 7 bases between. The CDR3 has 14 residues. CDR1 is MNHEY, CDR2 SMNVEV, per germline (reference sequence).

The chain combines TRBV12-3 or TRBV12-4 with TRBJ1-6; perhaps TRBD1 as D (5 bases). The CDR3 loop spans 17 amino acids. V lost 6 bases and J 7 bases, leaving 22 bases between the germline ends. The CDR3: CASSPTPTGVRNSPLHF. The DNA for the CDR3 is TGTGCCAGCAGCCCGACTCCCACAGGTGTCAGGAATTCACCCCTCCACTTT.

This clonotype was observed many times. The rearrangement joins TRBV7-2 to TRBJ2-7; D remains ambiguous. Germline loops: CDR1 SGHTA, CDR2 FQGNSA. Deletions cut 1 base from V and 1 base from J, with 8 bases between. This CDR3 region has 14 residues. In DNA form, the CDR3 reads TGTGCCAGCAGCTTAGACAGTCTTTCCTACGAGCAGTACTTC. Encoded protein: CASSLDSLSYEQYF.